This TCR beta chain originates from a study of blood T cell repertoires in COVID-19. About the study: Samples taken during acute and convalescent COVID-19 were collected in the United States, Italy and Spain. In each case, the material was cDNA or gDNA derived from T cells, B-cell-depleted T cells, or PBMCs.

Original processing methods: Reference gene primer amplification in the assay estimated nucleated cell counts. Clones were read by immunoSEQ multiplex PCR, and TCRdb kept only the in-frame ones, dropping some. That table is the source of V, J and clone size, and D and trimming were worked out from the DNA. The top ten hold approximately 1.3% of the sample, which has roughly 91,000 clones, 82% seen once. CDR1 MNHEY and CDR2 SMNVEV come from the germline V gene (reference sequence). J lost 11 bases, V lost 5 bases, and 7 bases had no gene match. The CDR3 length is 13 residues. This clone was counted once.

This receptor was identified in a woman aged 80 or over with acute or convalescent COVID-19. Sequencing was performed on peripheral blood. This sequence joins TRBV27 and TRBJ1-4, with 8 bases aligning to TRBD1. Here the CDR3 reads CASSNRGSGKLFF. In DNA, the CDR3 is TGTGCCAGCAGTAACAGGGGGTCAGGTAAACTGTTTTTT.